The 32 T cell receptor beta chains below all came from one sample that was sequenced in a study of T cell responses to AZD1222 COVID-19 vaccine. This table comes from immunoSEQ multiplex PCR, and its TCRdb copy is limited to in-frame clones, with some not included. The sample has more than 95,000 clones; about nine tenths are singletons. The specimen comprised peripheral blood, sampled on day 0 of AZD1222 vaccination. The receptors here all came from an adult in good health.

This clone was found once. The chain has TRBV28 and TRBJ1-2; tentatively, D is TRBD1 (5 bases). This CDR3 has 13 amino acids. Germline assignment: CDR1 MDHEN and CDR2 SYDVKM. V dropped 4 bases and J dropped 3 bases, with 9 bases sitting between them. CDR3 bases: TGTGCCAGCAGTTCAGGGACCTACTATGGCTACACCTTC. Residues: CASSSGTYYGYTF.

As to this clone: Germline is not matched at one junction end, which may reflect a read error. The gene calls are TRBV13 and TRBJ2-1; no definite D call. The CDR3 length is 12 residues. Germline lookup yields CDR1 PRHDT and CDR2 FYEKMQ (reference sequence). CDR3 bases: TGTGCCAGCAGCTTAGGCTCCAGCGCCTGGATCTTC. Translated: CASSLGSSAWIF.

The chain uses TRBV6-5 and TRBJ1-6; 9 bases map to TRBD1. The V segment lost 8 bases and the J segment 6 bases; nucleotides outside the gene matches: 8. The length of the CDR3 is 15 residues. Germline V gene data show CDR1 as MNHEY and CDR2 as SVGAGI. CDR3 amino acids: CASRSPTGGNSPLHF. The DNA of the CDR3 is TGTGCCAGCCGGTCCCCGACAGGGGGTAATTCACCCCTCCACTTT.

The chain employs TRBV7-8 and TRBJ1-3; perhaps TRBD1 as D (6 bases). Germline CDR1 and CDR2: SGHVS and FQNEAQ. V was clipped by 6 bases and J by 0 bases, with 18 bases between them. This CDR3 contains 17 residues. This CDR3 reads CASRRLGGRSSGNTIYF. In DNA, the CDR3 is TGTGCCAGCAGACGGCTAGGGGGACGAAGCTCTGGAAACACCATATATTTT.

The CDR3 spells CASRTGYEQYF. The CDR3 DNA reads TGTGCCAGCCGGACTGGCTACGAGCAGTACTTC. The V call is TRBV2, the J call TRBJ2-7; D possibly corresponds to TRBD2 (5 bases). The CDR3 sequence is 11 residues long. Germline CDR1 reads SNHLY; CDR2 reads FYNNEI. The V end lost 8 bases, the J end lost 3 bases, and 8 bases lay between the germline ends.

The rearrangement joins TRBV14 to TRBJ2-7; 9 bases match TRBD2. J gave up 0 bases and V 4 bases, and 4 bases lay outside the gene matches. Germline CDR1 reads SGHDN; CDR2 reads FVKESK. The length of the CDR3 is 15 residues. The CDR3: CASSLAGGSSYEQYF. CDR3 nucleotides: TGTGCCAGCAGCCTTGCGGGAGGGAGCTCCTACGAGCAGTACTTC.

The gene calls are TRBV3-1 (or the pseudogene TRBV3-2) and TRBJ1-2; TRBD1 might be the D (6 bases). Germline V lookup: CDR1 LGHDT, CDR2 YNNKEL (reference sequence). The CDR3 runs to 14 residues. V was shortened by 1 base and J by 8 bases, with 14 bases between the two germline ends. The CDR3 protein is CASSQAQGNGGYTF. As DNA, the CDR3 is TGTGCCAGCAGCCAAGCACAGGGCAATGGGGGCTACACCTTC.

This chain connects TRBV7-9 to TRBJ2-7; TRBD2 agrees at 9 bases. CDR3 size: 15 residues. V lost 3 bases and J lost 3; bases outside the gene matches: 6. In germline, CDR1 is SEHNR, CDR2 FQNEAQ (reference sequence). The CDR3 nucleotides are TGTGCCAGCAGCTTGGACAGCGGGAGGTTCTACGAGCAGTACTTC. It translates to CASSLDSGRFYEQYF.

The rearrangement uses TRBV5-4 and TRBJ1-2, with 9 bases that match TRBD1. Germline assignment: CDR1 SGHNT and CDR2 YYREEE (reference sequence). CDR3 length: 16 amino acids. V was clipped by 5 bases and J by 2 bases; unmatched bases: 10. The CDR3 protein is CASSYRTGDLNYGYTF. DNA of the CDR3: TGTGCCAGCAGTTACAGGACAGGGGACCTGAACTATGGCTACACCTTC.

The V gene is TRBV29-1, the J gene TRBJ2-1, with 7 nucleotides matching TRBD2. With V trimmed by 4 bases and J by 3 bases, 6 bases remained unmatched. This CDR3 comprises 14 residues. From germline, CDR1 is SQVTM and CDR2 ANQGSEA. In DNA form, the CDR3 reads TGCAGCGTTGGTAGGGACTACAACTACAATGAGCAGTTCTTC. It yields the protein CSVGRDYNYNEQFF.

The chain combines TRBV9 with TRBJ1-5; TRBD1 is a possible D gene (6 bases). CDR1 and CDR2 from the germline V gene are SGDLS and YYNGEE. V shed 0 bases and J shed 2 bases, with 12 bases lying between them. This CDR3 has 16 amino acids. The DNA of the CDR3 is TGTGCCAGCAGCGTAGGGTCGGGGGCCGGCAATCAGCCCCAGCATTTT. Protein: CASSVGSGAGNQPQHF.

The chain links TRBV28 to TRBJ1-6; D is perhaps TRBD1 (5 bases). With 6 bases removed from V and 11 bases from J, the gap between germline ends came to 17 bases. CDR1 and CDR2 (germline): MDHEN, SYDVKM. This CDR3 has 14 amino acids. CDR3 DNA: TGTGCCAGCAGCTTGAGTCTGGAGGGGACACCCCTCCACTTT. It is translated as CASSLSLEGTPLHF.

The chain joins TRBV7-8 to TRBJ2-5; 9 bases are a match to TRBD1. V was pared by 5 bases and J by 2 bases, with 9 bases of the junction left unmatched. Germline V gene lookup returns CDR1 SGHVS and CDR2 FQNEAQ. The CDR3 has 16 amino acids. This CDR3 reads CASSKRDRGFQETQYF. For the CDR3, the DNA is TGTGCCAGCAGCAAGAGAGACAGGGGGTTTCAAGAGACCCAGTACTTC.

V usage is TRBV6-6 and J usage is TRBJ1-2; D is perhaps TRBD1 (6 bases). The germline gives CDR1 MNHNY, CDR2 SVGAGI (reference sequence). The V gene lost 8 bases and the J gene lost 0 bases, with 10 bases spanning the gap. The CDR3 has 13 amino acids. CDR3 amino acids: CASRQDTNYGYTF. CDR3 DNA sequence: TGTGCCAGCCGACAGGACACTAACTATGGCTACACCTTC.

The chain links TRBV5-1 to TRBJ2-3; TRBD1 agrees at 11 bases. Germline V lookup: CDR1 SGHRS, CDR2 YFSETQ. The CDR3 is made up of 18 amino acids. V dropped 2 bases and J dropped 1; count of bases not matched to a gene: 9. Here the CDR3 DNA reads TGCGCCAGCAGCTTCGTCGGGACAGGGGGATCCGGCACAGATACGCAGTATTTT. This encodes CASSFVGTGGSGTDTQYF. Complete variable domain (other parts from reference TRBV5-1 and TRBJ2-3): KAGVTQTPRYLIKTRGQQVTLSCSPISGHRSVSWYQQTPGQGLQFLFEYFSETQRNKGNFPGRFSGRQFSNSRSEMNVSTLELGDSALYLCASSFVGTGGSGTDTQYFGPGTRLTVL.

The genes are TRBV5-1 and TRBJ2-2, with 10 bases that match TRBD2. Unmatched junction bases numbered 4, after V lost 4 bases and J lost 7 bases. This CDR3 region has 14 residues. Germline V gene data show CDR1 as SGHRS and CDR2 as YFSETQ. CDR3 sequence reads: CASSSGRVNGELFF. As DNA, the CDR3 is TGCGCCAGCAGCAGCGGGAGGGTGAACGGGGAGCTGTTTTTT.

This chain connects TRBV5-1 to TRBJ2-5; 7 bases map to TRBD2. Germline CDR1 and CDR2: SGHRS and YFSETQ. The CDR3 runs 14 residues. J gave up 0 bases and V 5 bases, and 4 bases lay outside the gene matches. Written as DNA, the CDR3 is TGCGCCAGCAGGCCTAGCGGAGACCAAGAGACCCAGTACTTC. Residues: CASRPSGDQETQYF. Using reference TRBV5-1 and TRBJ2-5 for the parts outside the CDR3, the full variable domain is KAGVTQTPRYLIKTRGQQVTLSCSPISGHRSVSWYQQTPGQGLQFLFEYFSETQRNKGNFPGRFSGRQFSNSRSEMNVSTLELGDSALYLCASRPSGDQETQYFGPGTRLLVL.

The chain uses TRBV6-7 and TRBJ1-2; D is undetermined. TRBV6-7 is an ORF, and what it does is uncertain. The CDR3 runs to 14 residues. The V and J ends lost 5 bases and 8 bases respectively, with 18 bases between them. CDR3 nucleotide sequence: TGTGCCAGCAGTCCCGGGCCAGAGGTAATCGGCTACACCTTC. This sequence encodes CASSPGPEVIGYTF.

This chain links TRBV6-1 with TRBJ1-5; tentative D call: TRBD1 (5 bases). V lost 2 bases, J lost 2 bases, and 10 bases lay in between. The CDR3 has 15 residues. Germline lookup yields CDR1 MNHNS and CDR2 SASEGT. The CDR3 nucleotides are TGTGCCAGCAGTGAACCGGGGCATGGCAATCAGCCCCAGCATTTT. Its protein is CASSEPGHGNQPQHF.

The V and J genes are TRBV6-2 or TRBV6-3 and TRBJ1-5; D gene ambiguous. The CDR3 has 13 amino acids. CDR1 MNHEY and CDR2 SVGEGT come from the germline V gene. With 4 bases removed from V and 5 bases from J, the gap between germline ends came to 9 bases. Here the CDR3 reads CASSFWLDQPQHF. The CDR3 DNA is TGTGCCAGCAGTTTCTGGTTGGATCAGCCCCAGCATTTT.

This clone occurred once. The rearrangement uses TRBV27 and TRBJ1-2; D is unresolved. V was shortened by 8 bases and J by 2 bases, with 18 bases between the two germline ends. This CDR3 has 15 amino acids. Germline assignment: CDR1 MNHEY and CDR2 SMNVEV (reference sequence). CDR3 sequence: CASGDWAGVNYGYTF. The CDR3, as DNA: TGTGCCAGCGGAGATTGGGCAGGAGTGAACTATGGCTACACCTTC.

This clone was detected only once. The V and J genes are TRBV28 and TRBJ2-2; no firm D call. The V end was cut by 7 bases, the J end by 1 base, with 13 bases between. The CDR3 loop spans 15 amino acids. Looked up from germline, CDR1 is MDHEN and CDR2 is SYDVKM. CDR3 bases: TGTGCCAGCATCACCCGACCTATGAACACCGGGGAGCTGTTTTTT. Its translation: CASITRPMNTGELFF.

The V and J genes are TRBV6-5 and TRBJ2-4, with no clear D. This CDR3 is built from 13 residues. Germline-derived CDR1 and CDR2 are MNHEY and SVGAGI. V lost 8 bases and J lost 1, with 9 bases in between. CDR3: CASRASAKNIQYF. The CDR3 nucleotides are TGTGCCAGCCGGGCCTCCGCCAAAAACATTCAGTACTTC.

This clone was observed once. This chain uses TRBV27 with TRBJ2-2; 8 nucleotides line up with TRBD1. CDR3 length: 16 amino acids. V trimming: 5 bases; J trimming: 6 bases; junction bases outside the gene matches: 11. Per germline, CDR1 MNHEY and CDR2 SMNVEV (reference sequence). DNA for the CDR3: TGTGCCAGCAGTCCGTATCGTCAGGGGGCGGCCGGGGAGCTGTTTTTT. Its protein is CASSPYRQGAAGELFF.

With respect to this clone: A junction boundary mismatches the germline segment, possibly from a read error. The rearrangement joins TRBV4-2 to TRBJ1-3; D gene uncertain. Germline V gene lookup returns CDR1 LGHNA and CDR2 YNFKEQ. CDR3 length: 16 amino acids. CDR3 sequence (DNA): TGTGCCAGCAGTCAAGTTGGAGCTTACCCTGGAAACACCATATATTTT. Its protein is CASSQVGAYPGNTIYF.

The rearrangement uses TRBV5-1 and TRBJ2-7; TRBD2 aligns across 12 bases. The CDR3 extends over 16 amino acids. Per germline, CDR1 SGHRS and CDR2 YFSETQ. J lost 7 bases, V lost 1 base, and 9 bases had no gene match. Written as DNA, the CDR3 is TGCGCCAGCAGCTTGCCTCTCCTAGCGGGAGGGCATGAGCAGTACTTC. Encoded protein: CASSLPLLAGGHEQYF.

The chain links TRBV3-1 (or the pseudogene TRBV3-2) to TRBJ2-7; 7 positions match TRBD2. The V segment lost 0 bases and the J segment 2 bases; nucleotides outside the gene matches: 4. Per germline, CDR1 LGHDT and CDR2 YNNKEL (reference sequence). The CDR3 consists of 15 residues. The CDR3 is CASSQDWTRPYEQYF. The CDR3 DNA reads as TGTGCCAGCAGCCAAGATTGGACTAGACCCTACGAGCAGTACTTC.

The V gene is TRBV10-1, the J gene TRBJ2-7; no clear D gene. The CDR3 covers 14 residues. The germline gives CDR1 WNHNN, CDR2 SYGVQD (reference sequence). Deletions cut 0 bases from V and 2 bases from J, with 8 bases between. The DNA of the CDR3 is TGCGCCAGCAGTGAGTCGCGTTATCCCTACGAGCAGTACTTC. Translated, it gives CASSESRYPYEQYF.

The chain couples TRBV2 to TRBJ2-3; D remains ambiguous. Germline V gene sequence: CDR1 SNHLY, CDR2 FYNNEI. The ends were cut back, 10 bases at V and 3 bases at J, with 14 bases in the middle. The CDR3 runs to 13 residues. CDR3: CATAFIRTDTQYF. Here the CDR3 DNA reads TGTGCCACCGCATTCATCCGGACAGATACGCAGTATTTT.

J is TRBJ1-5 and V is TRBV6-2 or TRBV6-3; 7 nucleotides align to TRBD1. The CDR3 spans 15 residues. CDR1 and CDR2 from the germline V gene are MNHEY and SVGEGT. Losses at the gene ends were 7 bases for V and 7 bases for J; bases not matched to a gene: 13. CDR3 DNA sequence: TGTGCCAGCACCCCTTTTGGACAGGCGTCCCAGCCCCAGCATTTT. Amino acid sequence: CASTPFGQASQPQHF.

The count of this clone is one. The genes are TRBV28 and TRBJ1-1; 9 bases are a match to TRBD1. In germline, CDR1 is MDHEN, CDR2 SYDVKM. With 3 bases clipped from V and 4 bases from J, the junction kept 6 bases outside the gene matches. This CDR3 is built from 15 residues. The CDR3 region is CASSFRQGGITEAFF. The CDR3 nucleotides read TGTGCCAGCAGTTTCAGACAGGGGGGGATCACTGAAGCTTTCTTT.

CDR3 region: CASEGGQALYSNQPQHF. CDR3 in DNA: TGTGCCAGTGAAGGTGGACAGGCGCTCTATAGCAATCAGCCCCAGCATTTT. The rearrangement joins TRBV19 to TRBJ1-5; the match to TRBD1 covers 7 bases. Per germline, CDR1 LNHDA and CDR2 SQIVND (reference sequence). Germline trimming cut 8 bases from V and 0 bases from J; bases unmatched to any gene: 13. The CDR3 runs 17 residues.